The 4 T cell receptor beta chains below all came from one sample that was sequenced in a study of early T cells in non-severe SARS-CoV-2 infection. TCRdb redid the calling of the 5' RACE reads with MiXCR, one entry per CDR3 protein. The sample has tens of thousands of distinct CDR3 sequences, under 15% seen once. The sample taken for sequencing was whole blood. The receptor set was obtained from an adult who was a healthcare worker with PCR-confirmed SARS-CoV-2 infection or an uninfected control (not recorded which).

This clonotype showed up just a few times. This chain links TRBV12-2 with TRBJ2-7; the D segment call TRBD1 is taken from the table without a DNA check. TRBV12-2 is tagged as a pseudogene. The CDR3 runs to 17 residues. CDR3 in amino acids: CASRLAKTGCLSYEQYF. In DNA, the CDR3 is TGTGCAAGTCGCTTAGCCAAGACAGGGTGTCTCTCCTACGAGCAGTACTTC.

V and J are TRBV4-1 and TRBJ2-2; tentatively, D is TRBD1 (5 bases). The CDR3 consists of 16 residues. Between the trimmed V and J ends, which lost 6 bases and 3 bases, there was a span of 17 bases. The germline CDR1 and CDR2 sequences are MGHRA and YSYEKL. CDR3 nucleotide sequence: TGCGCCAGCAGTCCGGGCCAGGGCCCTCACACCGGGGAGCTGTTTTTT. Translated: CASSPGQGPHTGELFF.

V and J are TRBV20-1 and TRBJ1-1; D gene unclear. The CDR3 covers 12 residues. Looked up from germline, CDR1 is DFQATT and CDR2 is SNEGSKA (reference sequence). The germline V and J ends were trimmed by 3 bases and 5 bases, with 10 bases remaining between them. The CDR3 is CSASSVGTEAFF. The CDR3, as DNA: TGCAGTGCTAGTTCAGTCGGAACTGAAGCTTTCTTT.

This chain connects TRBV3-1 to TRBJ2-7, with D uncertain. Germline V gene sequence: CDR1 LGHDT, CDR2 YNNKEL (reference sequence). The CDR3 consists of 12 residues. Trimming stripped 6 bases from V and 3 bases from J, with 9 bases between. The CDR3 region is CASRGDFYEQYF. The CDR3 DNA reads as TGTGCCAGCAGGGGTGATTTCTACGAGCAGTACTTC.